This record concerns one T cell receptor beta chain sequence. This sample is drawn from a study of CD8 T cells in Susac syndrome. Sequencing targeted TCR beta in blood CD8+ and CD4+ T cells. Negative isolation yielded CD8+ and CD4+ T cells; FACS enriched TEMRA cells. Germline assignment: CDR1 SEHNR and CDR2 FQNEAQ (reference sequence). Trimming took 5 bases from V and 6 from J; bases not matched to a gene: 10. This CDR3 region has 17 residues. An input of roughly 0.45 to 1 ug of RNA was subjected to reverse transcription using random hexamers. Amplification of TCR beta CDR3 by immunoSEQ multiplex PCR spanned 54 Vbeta and 13 Jbeta. TCRdb reanalysed the immunoSEQ multiplex PCR reads using MiXCR and keeps one entry per CDR3 protein. The table has 250,000 to 350,000 distinct CDR3 sequences, around 90% seen once; the top ten hold roughly 0.059%.

The source is a human donor with multiple sclerosis. Material for sequencing was CD4+ T cells from PBMCs. The J gene is TRBJ2-3, the V gene TRBV7-9; 14 bases align to TRBD2. This chain's CDR3 is CASSPGLAGGSRDTQYF. The CDR3 DNA reads TGTGCCAGCAGCCCAGGACTAGCGGGGGGCTCCAGGGATACGCAGTATTTT.